The following is a T cell receptor beta chain sequence with its context. The junction departs from the called germline gene at one end, perhaps through a read error. This record belongs to a study of OX40 agonist ivuxolimab in advanced cancers. Study at large: With ivuxolimab, an agonistic anti-OX40 (CD134) antibody, patients were treated. Of the patients, three showed partial responses, one with hepatocellular carcinoma and two with cutaneous melanoma.

Sequencing was performed with immunoSEQ multiplex PCR; in TCRdb, only in-frame clones are kept and a portion is missing. In the table there are 45,000 to 55,000 clones, 70% to 90% of which are singletons. This specimen was CD4+ or CD8+ T cells sorted from blood, taken in a trial of the OX40 agonist ivuxolimab. This TCR was sampled from an adult with an advanced solid tumor such as melanoma, head and neck, liver or kidney cancer.

CDR3 nucleotide sequence: TGTGTCAGCAGTTACTCGCGACTAGCGGGCGATACGCAGTATTTT. Its protein is CVSSYSRLAGDTQYF. The genes are TRBV6-5 and TRBJ2-3; 10 bases match TRBD2. Germline CDR1 is MNHEY and CDR2 is SVGAGI. CDR3 length equals 15 residues.